These 10 T cell receptor beta chains originate from one sample sequenced in a study of blood T cell repertoires in COVID-19. Profiling relied on immunoSEQ multiplex PCR, and the TCRdb table lists in-frame clones only, not all of them. The data show about 280,000 clones, around 89% seen once. Specimen: PBMCs or T cells enriched from blood (not recorded which). The receptor set was obtained from a young woman with acute COVID-19.

The chain joins TRBV9 to TRBJ2-7, with 8 bases matching TRBD1. Germline CDR1 SGDLS, CDR2 YYNGEE. V trimming: 0 bases; J trimming: 5 bases; junction bases outside the gene matches: 4. The CDR3 extends over 14 amino acids. The CDR3 loop is CASSVGQGWDEQYF. The DNA of the CDR3 is TGTGCCAGCAGCGTAGGACAGGGGTGGGACGAGCAGTACTTC.

The chain couples TRBV27 to TRBJ2-3, with D uncertain. This CDR3 is built from 15 residues. Trimming took off 7 bases at V and 2 bases at J, with 16 bases between the two ends. Per germline, CDR1 MNHEY and CDR2 SMNVEV (reference sequence). The CDR3 loop is CASKSLGDNTDTQYF. CDR3 bases: TGTGCCAGCAAATCCTTAGGAGATAACACAGATACGCAGTATTTT.

This rearrangement joins TRBV19 to TRBJ2-7; 7 bases fit TRBD2. The CDR3 sequence is 14 residues long. Looked up from germline, CDR1 is LNHDA and CDR2 is SQIVND (reference sequence). J gave up 3 bases and V 5 bases, and 7 bases lay outside the gene matches. The CDR3 is CASSEGLEVYEQYF. DNA for the CDR3: TGTGCCAGTAGTGAAGGACTAGAGGTCTACGAGCAGTACTTC. The full variable domain, with the rest looked up from reference TRBV19 and TRBJ2-7, is DGGITQSPKYLFRKEGQNVTLSCEQNLNHDAMYWYRQDPGQGLRLIYYSQIVNDFQKGDIAEGYSVSREKKESFPLTVTSAQKNPTAFYLCASSEGLEVYEQYFGPGTRLTVT.

The rearrangement joins TRBV7-8 to TRBJ1-5; TRBD1 might be the D (5 bases). Germline assignment: CDR1 SGHVS and CDR2 FQNEAQ. CDR3 length: 15 amino acids. The ends were cut back, 5 bases at V and 1 base at J, with 12 bases in the middle. CDR3 protein: CASSLRDLSNQPQHF. CDR3 in DNA: TGTGCCAGCAGCCTCAGGGATTTGAGCAATCAGCCCCAGCATTTT.

The DNA of the CDR3 is TGTGCCAGCAGTGAACCCCGAGAAACCCAGGGGGGATGGCCCATGAACACTGAAGCTTTCTTT. Amino acid sequence: CASSEPRETQGGWPMNTEAFF. This rearrangement joins TRBV6-1 to TRBJ1-1; TRBD1 matches at 7 bases. This CDR3 spans 21 amino acids. With V trimmed by 2 bases and J by 0 bases, 21 bases remained unmatched. Germline V gene lookup returns CDR1 MNHNS and CDR2 SASEGT.

The chain employs TRBV6-1 and TRBJ2-1, with TRBD2 matching 11 bases. CDR1 is MNHNS and CDR2 is SASEGT in the germline V gene. CDR3 size: 15 residues. V was clipped by 2 bases and J by 7 bases; unmatched bases: 4. The CDR3 sequence: CASSERLAGNNEQFF. In DNA, the CDR3 is TGTGCCAGCAGTGAAAGACTAGCGGGAAATAATGAGCAGTTCTTC.

This chain links TRBV4-2 with TRBJ2-2, with TRBD2 matching over 8 bases. Germline loops: CDR1 LGHNA, CDR2 YNFKEQ. J was trimmed by 3 bases and V by 1 base; bases with no gene match: 4. This CDR3 is built from 16 residues. The CDR3 coding sequence is TGTGCCAGCAGCCAAGGCTGGCGGGGGGACACCGGGGAGCTGTTTTTT. Protein: CASSQGWRGDTGELFF.

The chain links TRBV19 to TRBJ1-4, with D perhaps TRBD1 (5 bases). This CDR3 is built from 14 residues. Trimming removed 4 bases at V and 8 bases at J, with 14 bases between. Germline CDR1 is LNHDA and CDR2 is SQIVND (reference sequence). The CDR3 spells CASSRQGWGEKLFF. Here the CDR3 DNA reads TGTGCCAGTAGTAGGCAGGGTTGGGGCGAAAAACTGTTTTTT.

The chain couples TRBV3-1 (or the pseudogene TRBV3-2) to TRBJ2-4; 8 bases are a match to TRBD1. The V gene's germline CDR1 is LGHDT and CDR2 YNNKEL (reference sequence). The CDR3 is 15 residues long. The J segment lost 5 bases and the V segment lost 5 bases, leaving 8 bases of the junction unmatched. The CDR3 sequence: CASSVPGGAENIQYF. The CDR3 DNA reads TGTGCCAGCAGCGTACCAGGGGGCGCGGAAAACATTCAGTACTTC.

This clone has only a few counts. The chain couples TRBV18 to TRBJ1-1, with D possibly being TRBD1 (5 bases). The CDR3 length is 16 residues. In germline, CDR1 is KGHSH, CDR2 LQKENI. Trimming took off 2 bases at V and 0 bases at J, with 13 bases between the two ends. The CDR3 reads CASSPLPGVVNTEAFF. DNA of the CDR3: TGTGCCAGCTCACCATTACCGGGGGTCGTGAACACTGAAGCTTTCTTT. Variable domain in full (rest from reference TRBV18 and TRBJ1-1): NAGVMQNPRHLVRRRGQEARLRCSPMKGHSHVYWYRQLPEEGLKFMVYLQKENIIDESGMPKERFSAEFPKEGPSILRIQQVVRGDSAAYFCASSPLPGVVNTEAFFGQGTRLTVV.